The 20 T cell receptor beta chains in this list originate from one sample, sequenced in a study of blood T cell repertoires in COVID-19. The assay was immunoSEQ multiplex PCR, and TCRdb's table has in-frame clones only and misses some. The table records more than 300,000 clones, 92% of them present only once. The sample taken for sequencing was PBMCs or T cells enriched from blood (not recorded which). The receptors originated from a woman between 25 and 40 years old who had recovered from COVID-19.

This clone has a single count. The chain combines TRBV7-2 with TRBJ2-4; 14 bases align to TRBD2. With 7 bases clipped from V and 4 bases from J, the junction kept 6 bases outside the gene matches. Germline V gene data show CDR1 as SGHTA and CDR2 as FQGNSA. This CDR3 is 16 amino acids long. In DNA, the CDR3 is TGTGCCAGCACCGCGACTAGCGGGAGGGTTAAAAACATTCAGTACTTC. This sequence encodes CASTATSGRVKNIQYF.

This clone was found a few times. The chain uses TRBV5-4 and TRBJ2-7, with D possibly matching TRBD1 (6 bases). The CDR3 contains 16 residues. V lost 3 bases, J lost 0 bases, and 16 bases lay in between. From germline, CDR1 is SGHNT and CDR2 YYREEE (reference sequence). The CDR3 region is CASSSITGLLSYEQYF. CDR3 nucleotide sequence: TGTGCCAGCAGCTCAATAACAGGGTTACTCTCCTACGAGCAGTACTTC.

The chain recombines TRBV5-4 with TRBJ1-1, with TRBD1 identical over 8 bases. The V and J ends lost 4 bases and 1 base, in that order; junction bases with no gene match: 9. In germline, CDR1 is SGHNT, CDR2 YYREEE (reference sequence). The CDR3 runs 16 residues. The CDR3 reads CASSGQGEWRNTEAFF. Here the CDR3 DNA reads TGTGCCAGCAGCGGACAGGGAGAGTGGAGGAACACTGAAGCTTTCTTT.

The CDR3 reads CASSRRTGSNEKLFF. The CDR3 coding sequence is TGTGCCAGCAGCCGAAGGACAGGGTCTAATGAAAAACTGTTTTTT. The rearrangement joins TRBV5-4 to TRBJ1-4; 8 bases are shared with TRBD1. The germline V gene encodes CDR1 SGHNT and CDR2 YYREEE (reference sequence). There are 15 residues in the CDR3. The V and J ends lost 4 bases and 3 bases, in that order; junction bases with no gene match: 5.

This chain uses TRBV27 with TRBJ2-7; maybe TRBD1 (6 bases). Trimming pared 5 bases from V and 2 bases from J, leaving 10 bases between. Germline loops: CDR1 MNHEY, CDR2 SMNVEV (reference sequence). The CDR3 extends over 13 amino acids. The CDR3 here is CASSKDSTYEQYF. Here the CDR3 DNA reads TGTGCCAGCAGTAAGGACAGTACCTACGAGCAGTACTTC.

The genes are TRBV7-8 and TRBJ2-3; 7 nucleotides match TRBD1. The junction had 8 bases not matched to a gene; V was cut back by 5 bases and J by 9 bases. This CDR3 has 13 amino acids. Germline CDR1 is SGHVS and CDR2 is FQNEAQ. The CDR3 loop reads CASSRDRVETQYF. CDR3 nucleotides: TGTGCCAGCAGCCGAGACAGGGTGGAAACGCAGTATTTT.

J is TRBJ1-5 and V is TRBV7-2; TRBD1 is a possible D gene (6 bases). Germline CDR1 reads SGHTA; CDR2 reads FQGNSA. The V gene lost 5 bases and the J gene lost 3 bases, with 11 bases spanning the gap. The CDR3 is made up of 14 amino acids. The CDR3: CASSPWGPNQPQHF. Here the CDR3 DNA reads TGTGCCAGCAGCCCCTGGGGGCCCAATCAGCCCCAGCATTTT.

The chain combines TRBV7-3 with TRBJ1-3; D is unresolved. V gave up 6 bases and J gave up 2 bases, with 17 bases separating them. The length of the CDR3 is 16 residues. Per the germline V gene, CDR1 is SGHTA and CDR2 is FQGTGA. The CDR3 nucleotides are TGTGCCAGCAGTAGATATAAGACGGGTACTGGAAACACCATATATTTT. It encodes CASSRYKTGTGNTIYF.

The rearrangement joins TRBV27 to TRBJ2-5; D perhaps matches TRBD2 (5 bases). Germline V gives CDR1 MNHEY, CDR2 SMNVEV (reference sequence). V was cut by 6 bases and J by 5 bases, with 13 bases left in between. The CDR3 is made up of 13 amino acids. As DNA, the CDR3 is TGTGCCAGCAGGGCCTCGGGCGGGGAGACCCAGTACTTC. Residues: CASRASGGETQYF.

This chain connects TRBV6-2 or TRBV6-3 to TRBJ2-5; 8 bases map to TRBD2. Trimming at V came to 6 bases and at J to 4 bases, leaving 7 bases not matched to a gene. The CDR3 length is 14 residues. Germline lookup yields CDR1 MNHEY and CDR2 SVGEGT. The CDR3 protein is CASSPPGRVETQYF. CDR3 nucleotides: TGTGCCAGCAGCCCCCCCGGGAGGGTAGAGACCCAGTACTTC.

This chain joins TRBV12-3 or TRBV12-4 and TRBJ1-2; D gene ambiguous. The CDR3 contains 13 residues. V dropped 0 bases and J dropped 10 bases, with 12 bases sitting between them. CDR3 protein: CASSLAVQRDYTF. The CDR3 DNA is TGTGCCAGCAGTTTAGCGGTGCAGCGGGACTACACCTTC.

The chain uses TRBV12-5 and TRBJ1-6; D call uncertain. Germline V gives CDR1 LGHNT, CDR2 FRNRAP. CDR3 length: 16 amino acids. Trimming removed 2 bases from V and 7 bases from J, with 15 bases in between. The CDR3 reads CASGLTPRGLNSPLHF. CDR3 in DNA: TGTGCTAGTGGTTTGACCCCCAGAGGGTTGAATTCACCCCTCCACTTT.

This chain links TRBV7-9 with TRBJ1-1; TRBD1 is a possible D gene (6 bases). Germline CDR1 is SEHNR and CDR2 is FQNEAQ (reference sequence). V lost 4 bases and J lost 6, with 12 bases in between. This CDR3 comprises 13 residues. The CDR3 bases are TGTGCCAGCAGCTCCCAGGGGTTCGCTGAAGCTTTCTTT. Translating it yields CASSSQGFAEAFF.

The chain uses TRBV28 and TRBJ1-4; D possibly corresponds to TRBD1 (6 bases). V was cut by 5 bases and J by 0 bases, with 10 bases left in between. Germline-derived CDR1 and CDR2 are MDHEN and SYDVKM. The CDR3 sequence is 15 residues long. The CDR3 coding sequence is TGTGCCAGCAGTGCAAACAGGGCAACTAATGAAAAACTGTTTTTT. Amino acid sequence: CASSANRATNEKLFF.

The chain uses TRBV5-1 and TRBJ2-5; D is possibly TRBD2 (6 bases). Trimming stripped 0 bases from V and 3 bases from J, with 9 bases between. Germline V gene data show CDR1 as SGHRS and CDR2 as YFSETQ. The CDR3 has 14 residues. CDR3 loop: CASSLVGGEETQYF. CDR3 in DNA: TGCGCCAGCAGCTTGGTAGGAGGGGAAGAGACCCAGTACTTC.

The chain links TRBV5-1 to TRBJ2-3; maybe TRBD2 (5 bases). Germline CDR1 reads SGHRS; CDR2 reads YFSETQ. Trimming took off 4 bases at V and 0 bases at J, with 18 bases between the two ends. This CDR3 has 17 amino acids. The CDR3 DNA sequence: TGCGCCAGCAGCCCCCGGGGTAGGGTCGATAGCACAGATACGCAGTATTTT. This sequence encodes CASSPRGRVDSTDTQYF.

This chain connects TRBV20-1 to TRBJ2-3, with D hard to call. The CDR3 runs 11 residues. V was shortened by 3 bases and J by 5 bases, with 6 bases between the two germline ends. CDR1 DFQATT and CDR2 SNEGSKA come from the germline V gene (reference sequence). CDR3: CSARQLDTQYF. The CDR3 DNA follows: TGCAGTGCTAGGCAGTTAGATACGCAGTATTTT.

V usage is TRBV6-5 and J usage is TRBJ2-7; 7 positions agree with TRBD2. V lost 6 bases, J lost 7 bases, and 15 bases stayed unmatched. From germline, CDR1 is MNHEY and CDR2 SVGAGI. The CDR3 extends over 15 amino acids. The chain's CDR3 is CASSGAGRSIWEQYF. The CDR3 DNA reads TGTGCCAGCAGCGGAGCGGGGAGATCAATTTGGGAGCAGTACTTC.

The DNA for the CDR3 is TGTGCCAGCAGCTTAGCCTCCGTTGATGAGCAGTTCTTC. This codes for CASSLASVDEQFF. This chain connects TRBV11-3 to TRBJ2-1, with D unclear. From germline, CDR1 is SGHNT and CDR2 YENEEA. This CDR3 has 13 amino acids. V was pared by 1 base and J by 8 bases, with 9 bases between.

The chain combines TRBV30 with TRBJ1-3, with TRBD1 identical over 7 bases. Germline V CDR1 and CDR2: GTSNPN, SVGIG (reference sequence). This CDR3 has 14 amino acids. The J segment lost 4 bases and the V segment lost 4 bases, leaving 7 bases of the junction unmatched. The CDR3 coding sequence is TGTGCCTGGAACGCGAGGGGGCCCGGAAACACCATATATTTT. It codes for CAWNARGPGNTIYF.